This passage covers 30 T cell receptor beta chains from one sample sequenced in a study of graft-versus-host responses after intestinal transplantation. The data were produced by immunoSEQ multiplex PCR, yet TCRdb's version contains in-frame clones alone and is incomplete. The sample gives tens of thousands of clones, roughly 94% of which show up once; about 0.53% is in the top ten. These receptors have no known antigen. The sequencing used unstimulated CD8+ T cells sorted from spleen or lymph node cells, collected before intestinal transplant. The source is a human donor who received an intestinal transplant.

This chain uses TRBV10-2 with TRBJ1-1; the match to TRBD1 covers 10 bases. Germline CDR1 reads WSHSY; CDR2 reads SAAADI. With 0 bases clipped from V and 11 bases from J, the junction kept 9 bases outside the gene matches. This CDR3 region has 15 residues. The CDR3 reads CASSESGGTGEIAFF. Here the CDR3 DNA reads TGCGCCAGCAGTGAGTCGGGGGGGACAGGGGAAATCGCTTTCTTT.

This rearrangement joins TRBV10-1 to TRBJ1-1; 10 bases match TRBD1. Per the germline V gene, CDR1 is WNHNN and CDR2 is SYGVQD (reference sequence). The CDR3 totals 14 residues. After removal of 7 bases from V and 4 bases from J, the junction contained 6 bases not matched to a gene. Here the CDR3 reads CASTDGQGGTEAFF. Written as DNA, the CDR3 is TGCGCCAGCACTGACGGACAGGGGGGCACTGAAGCTTTCTTT.

The chain carries TRBV28 and TRBJ2-5; tentatively, D is TRBD2 (6 bases). The J call may be wrong; the DNA end is better matched by TRBJ2-7. This CDR3 is 16 amino acids long. Germline V CDR1 and CDR2: MDHEN, SYDVKM. The CDR3 protein is CASSLVRDFGSREQYF. The CDR3 nucleotides are TGTGCCAGCAGTTTGGTTAGGGACTTTGGATCGCGCGAGCAGTACTTC.

The rearrangement uses TRBV5-6 and TRBJ2-3; 13 bases match TRBD2. Germline V gives CDR1 SGHDT, CDR2 YYEEEE. V was clipped by 2 bases and J by 12 bases; unmatched bases: 9. CDR3 length equals 15 residues. The CDR3 DNA reads as TGTGCCAGCAGCTTCGAGACTAGCGGGAGGCCTCGTCAGTATTTT. It encodes CASSFETSGRPRQYF. Using reference TRBV5-6 and TRBJ2-3 for the parts outside the CDR3, the full variable domain is DAGVTQSPTHLIKTRGQQVTLRCSPKSGHDTVSWYQQALGQGPQFIFQYYEEEERQRGNFPDRFSGHQFPNYSSELNVNALLLGDSALYLCASSFETSGRPRQYFGPGTRLTVL.

The count of this clone is one. V is TRBV5-1 and J is TRBJ2-1; tentative D call: TRBD2 (6 bases). This CDR3 region has 17 residues. Germline lookup yields CDR1 SGHRS and CDR2 YFSETQ. Trimming took off 4 bases at V and 2 bases at J, with 19 bases between the two ends. CDR3 residues: CASSEYPSSETYNEQFF. The CDR3 bases are TGCGCCAGCAGCGAATACCCTTCTAGCGAAACCTACAATGAGCAGTTCTTC.

V is TRBV10-1 and J is TRBJ2-1; possible D gene TRBD1, 6 bases. V dropped 3 bases and J dropped 0 bases, with 15 bases sitting between them. Germline V CDR1 and CDR2: WNHNN, SYGVQD (reference sequence). The CDR3 has 17 residues. CDR3 region: CASSEGAGGDSYNEQFF. Here the CDR3 DNA reads TGCGCCAGCAGTGAAGGTGCTGGGGGCGACTCCTACAATGAGCAGTTCTTC.

This chain uses TRBV11-2 with TRBJ2-1; D may match TRBD1 or TRBD2 (5 bases each). The germline V gene has CDR1 SGHAT and CDR2 FQNNGV. The V and J ends lost 6 bases and 2 bases respectively, with 14 bases between them. This CDR3 spans 15 amino acids. The CDR3 sequence: CASRGSGPTYNEQFF. For the CDR3, the DNA is TGTGCCAGCAGGGGCTCGGGGCCTACCTACAATGAGCAGTTCTTC.

The chain carries TRBV5-6 and TRBJ1-1; 12 bases align to TRBD1. J was trimmed by 2 bases and V by 3 bases; bases with no gene match: 8. Germline-derived CDR1 and CDR2 are SGHDT and YYEEEE. CDR3 length equals 17 residues. DNA of the CDR3: TGTGCCAGCAGCTGGGGACAGGGGGCGGGTAGAAACACTGAAGCTTTCTTT. Protein sequence: CASSWGQGAGRNTEAFF.

This clone was seen a single time. The CDR3 here is CASSEAWSTGTAYEQYF. As DNA, the CDR3 is TGTGCCAGCAGTGAAGCCTGGTCCACCGGGACAGCCTACGAGCAGTACTTC. This chain connects TRBV6-1 to TRBJ2-7, with 7 nucleotides matching TRBD1. CDR3 length: 17 residues. CDR1 and CDR2 (germline): MNHNS, SASEGT. The trim removed 0 bases at V and 2 bases at J, leaving 10 bases unmatched.

The V and J genes are TRBV6-1 and TRBJ2-5; TRBD1 matches at 7 bases. This CDR3 region has 16 residues. V was clipped by 4 bases and J by 5 bases; unmatched bases: 13. CDR1 MNHNS and CDR2 SASEGT come from the germline V gene. CDR3 loop: CASSVSQGMIWETQYF. The CDR3, as DNA: TGTGCCAGCAGTGTCTCACAGGGGATGATTTGGGAGACCCAGTACTTC.

The chain joins TRBV18 to TRBJ2-2, with D possibly being TRBD2 (6 bases). V was trimmed by 0 bases and J by 4 bases, leaving 9 bases between them. This CDR3 has 15 residues. Germline V gene data show CDR1 as KGHSH and CDR2 as LQKENI. DNA for the CDR3: TGTGCCAGCTCACCACCGGTTAGCGGCACCGGGGAGCTGTTTTTT. Its protein product is CASSPPVSGTGELFF.

The V and J genes are TRBV29-1 and TRBJ2-5; D ambiguous. The CDR3 length is 12 residues. Trimming stripped 3 bases from V and 1 base from J, with 6 bases between. The germline V gene encodes CDR1 SQVTM and CDR2 ANQGSEA. The CDR3 nucleotides are TGCAGCGTTGAGGGAAGCCAAGAGACCCAGTACTTC. Its translation is CSVEGSQETQYF.

Here the CDR3 DNA reads TGTGCCAGCAGTGAAGCGTACTGGGAGGGGATGAACACTGAAGCTTTCTTT. Its translation: CASSEAYWEGMNTEAFF. J is TRBJ1-1 and V is TRBV2, with D possibly TRBD1 on 5 matching bases. Per the germline V gene, CDR1 is SNHLY and CDR2 is FYNNEI. CDR3 length equals 17 residues. V lost 0 bases, J lost 0 bases, and 14 bases lay in between.

This sequence joins TRBV27 and TRBJ1-1; D is unclear. The CDR3 contains 16 residues. In germline, CDR1 is MNHEY, CDR2 SMNVEV (reference sequence). Trimming left V 0 bases short and J 3 bases short, with 14 bases between. The chain's CDR3 is CASSLSPGVVYTEAFF. The DNA of the CDR3 is TGTGCCAGCAGTTTATCGCCCGGTGTGGTGTACACTGAAGCTTTCTTT.

The genes are TRBV25-1 and TRBJ2-2; D is undetermined. Germline V lookup: CDR1 MGHDK, CDR2 SYGVNS. This CDR3 comprises 13 residues. V was trimmed by 2 bases and J by 3 bases, leaving 4 bases between them. The chain's CDR3 is CASSEGDTGELFF. CDR3 nucleotide sequence: TGTGCCAGCAGTGAAGGGGACACCGGGGAGCTGTTTTTT.

V gene TRBV19 combines with J gene TRBJ2-1; D not certain. This CDR3 has 13 residues. Germline CDR1 and CDR2: LNHDA and SQIVND (reference sequence). Trimming left V 5 bases short and J 3 bases short, with 8 bases between. The CDR3 reads CASSSGVYNEQFF. The DNA of the CDR3 is TGTGCCAGTAGTTCTGGGGTCTACAATGAGCAGTTCTTC.

The DNA of the CDR3 is TGTGCCAGCAGTTACTCTCGCGGGAGTTACCCAGATACGCAGTATTTT. Translation gives CASSYSRGSYPDTQYF. This chain connects TRBV6-6 to TRBJ2-3, with TRBD2 matching 7 bases. Germline assignment: CDR1 MNHNY and CDR2 SVGAGI (reference sequence). J lost 4 bases, V lost 0 bases, and 7 bases had no gene match. This CDR3 is built from 16 residues.

V usage is TRBV4-1 and J usage is TRBJ1-2; weak D call: TRBD1 (6 bases). V lost 4 bases and J 4 bases, leaving 16 bases between the germline ends. This CDR3 contains 15 residues. Germline CDR1 reads MGHRA; CDR2 reads YSYEKL. The CDR3 loop is CASSPWTVPIYGYTF. DNA of the CDR3: TGCGCCAGCAGCCCATGGACAGTTCCTATCTATGGCTACACCTTC.

The chain uses TRBV2 and TRBJ2-1, with 9 bases aligning to TRBD1. The germline gives CDR1 SNHLY, CDR2 FYNNEI. After removal of 5 bases from V and 8 bases from J, the junction contained 10 bases not matched to a gene. This CDR3 contains 15 residues. The CDR3 reads CASSSTWDRVHEQFF. The CDR3 bases are TGTGCCAGCAGTTCAACCTGGGACAGGGTCCATGAGCAGTTCTTC.

This clone has a single count. This chain joins TRBV7-9 and TRBJ1-2; tentatively, D is TRBD1 (5 bases). Trimming cost V 4 bases and J 8 bases, with 17 bases left between them. The length of the CDR3 is 14 residues. The germline CDR1 and CDR2 sequences are SEHNR and FQNEAQ (reference sequence). The CDR3 coding sequence is TGTGCCAGCAGCTACACAGACAGATTATTCGGCTACACCTTC. Residues: CASSYTDRLFGYTF.

The rearrangement uses TRBV6-5 and TRBJ1-1; 8 bases are a match to TRBD1. The CDR3 is 14 residues long. With 5 bases clipped from V and 4 bases from J, the junction kept 6 bases outside the gene matches. Germline assignment: CDR1 MNHEY and CDR2 SVGAGI. The CDR3 DNA reads as TGTGCCAGCAGTACCGGACAGGGCAGCACTGAAGCTTTCTTT. Encoded protein: CASSTGQGSTEAFF.

This clone was counted a single time. The chain carries TRBV6-1 and TRBJ1-6; D is unclear. This CDR3 spans 15 amino acids. The V gene's germline CDR1 is MNHNS and CDR2 SASEGT. V dropped 2 bases and J dropped 11 bases, with 16 bases sitting between them. The CDR3 here is CASSELSTTLAPLHF. CDR3 in DNA: TGTGCCAGCAGTGAACTGTCCACCACCTTGGCACCCCTCCACTTT.

CDR3 DNA sequence: TGTGCCAGCAGTTACGAGGGGACAGGGATTTATGGCTACACCTTC. Translated: CASSYEGTGIYGYTF. The chain employs TRBV6-6 and TRBJ1-2; 9 bases line up with TRBD1. This CDR3 has 15 residues. Germline V gene sequence: CDR1 MNHNY, CDR2 SVGAGI (reference sequence). The junction had 6 bases not matched to a gene; V was cut back by 2 bases and J by 5 bases.

This rearrangement joins TRBV6-5 to TRBJ1-1, with D tentatively TRBD1 (6 bases). The germline V and J ends were trimmed by 0 bases and 7 bases, with 9 bases remaining between them. Germline V CDR1 and CDR2: MNHEY, SVGAGI. This CDR3 spans 13 amino acids. This CDR3 is CASSYSPGDEAFF. CDR3 bases: TGTGCCAGCAGTTACTCGCCAGGGGATGAAGCTTTCTTT.

The rearrangement links TRBV28 to TRBJ1-5; D unresolved. The V gene lost 4 bases and the J gene lost 1 base, with 17 bases spanning the gap. The CDR3 length is 17 residues. Germline lookup yields CDR1 MDHEN and CDR2 SYDVKM. The CDR3 region is CASSSLNQVMSNQPQHF. The CDR3 DNA is TGTGCCAGCAGTTCCCTGAACCAGGTGATGAGCAATCAGCCCCAGCATTTT.

V gene TRBV12-5 combines with J gene TRBJ2-3; D is unclear. The CDR3 extends over 15 amino acids. V shed 6 bases and J shed 2 bases, with 15 bases lying between them. CDR1 and CDR2 from the germline V gene are LGHNT and FRNRAP. CDR3 nucleotides: TGTGCTAGTGGCCCCTTGGGCGGTCCCACAGATACGCAGTATTTT. Translated: CASGPLGGPTDTQYF.

The chain has TRBV2 and TRBJ2-1; possible D gene TRBD2, 6 bases. This CDR3 contains 15 residues. The V gene's germline CDR1 is SNHLY and CDR2 FYNNEI. CDR3 coding DNA: TGTGCTCCCGGCGGTCTAGCGCTAAACTACAATGAGCAGTTCTTC. Residues: CAPGGLALNYNEQFF.

The chain joins TRBV9 to TRBJ1-4, with no clear D. Germline V gene data show CDR1 as SGDLS and CDR2 as YYNGEE. The CDR3 runs to 16 residues. The V end lost 0 bases, the J end lost 4 bases, and 13 bases lay between the germline ends. CDR3: CASSVEPWGYNEKLFF. The CDR3 nucleotides are TGTGCCAGCAGCGTAGAGCCATGGGGATATAATGAAAAACTGTTTTTT.

J is TRBJ2-1 and V is TRBV7-9; no clear D gene. There are 13 residues in the CDR3. Trimming shortened V by 4 bases and J by 5 bases, and 9 bases separated the two germline ends. Germline V gene data show CDR1 as SEHNR and CDR2 as FQNEAQ (reference sequence). The CDR3 reads CASSSDRHNEQFF. CDR3 sequence (DNA): TGTGCCAGCAGCTCAGACCGACACAATGAGCAGTTCTTC.

This clone was seen a single time. This chain uses TRBV28 with TRBJ2-7; 14 bases map to TRBD2. The CDR3 sequence is 19 residues long. Trimming cost V 4 bases and J 0 bases; bases outside gene matches: 11. CDR1 is MDHEN and CDR2 is SYDVKM in the germline V gene. This CDR3 reads CASSSYTGLAGESSYEQYF. The CDR3 DNA reads TGTGCCAGCAGTTCGTATACGGGACTAGCGGGAGAGAGCTCCTACGAGCAGTACTTC.